These 17 T cell receptor beta chains came from one sample sequenced in a study of T cell responses to AZD1222 COVID-19 vaccine. Assay: immunoSEQ multiplex PCR; the TCRdb copy retains only in-frame clones and omits some. The table has about 160,000 clones, 92% seen once. The source material was peripheral blood, sampled 28 days after the second AZD1222 dose. Receptor source: an adult who received the AZD1222 COVID-19 vaccine.

The chain recombines TRBV4-2 with TRBJ1-2; unclear D gene. Germline values: CDR1 LGHNA, CDR2 YNFKEQ. CDR3 length equals 15 residues. Trimming stripped 4 bases from V and 3 bases from J, with 15 bases between. The CDR3 DNA is TGTGCCAGCAGCCCAAAAACTCAGGAGGACTATGGCTACACCTTC. Protein product: CASSPKTQEDYGYTF.

This chain joins TRBV9 and TRBJ2-2; the match to TRBD2 covers 12 bases. J gave up 8 bases and V 0 bases, and 11 bases lay outside the gene matches. The CDR3 has 18 residues. CDR1 and CDR2 from the germline V gene are SGDLS and YYNGEE. As DNA, the CDR3 is TGTGCCAGCAGCGTAGTAGGGGGACTAGCGGGCGCCCAGGGGGAGCTGTTTTTT. Translated: CASSVVGGLAGAQGELFF.

In DNA form, the CDR3 reads TGTGCCAGCAGTTTACAGTCGGGCTATGGCTACACCTTC. Translation: CASSLQSGYGYTF. The J gene is TRBJ1-2, the V gene TRBV12-3 or TRBV12-4; D not certain. The length of the CDR3 is 13 residues. The V end was cut by 2 bases, the J end by 4 bases, with 8 bases between.

This chain uses TRBV15 with TRBJ1-5, with unresolved D. Trimming stripped 0 bases from V and 7 bases from J, with 7 bases between. The CDR3 is 13 residues long. Germline CDR1 is LNHNV and CDR2 is YYDKDF (reference sequence). The CDR3 sequence: CATSREVRQPQHF. CDR3 in DNA: TGTGCCACCAGCAGAGAGGTACGGCAGCCCCAGCATTTT.

The rearrangement uses TRBV6-5 and TRBJ1-4; 8 positions match TRBD1. CDR3 length: 14 amino acids. Germline CDR1 reads MNHEY; CDR2 reads SVGAGI. J was trimmed by 8 bases and V by 7 bases; bases with no gene match: 9. The CDR3 DNA reads TGTGCCAGCACCGAGACAGGGGCTCACGAAAAACTGTTTTTT. It translates to CASTETGAHEKLFF.

This chain links TRBV2 with TRBJ1-1, with D perhaps matching TRBD1 (5 bases). Trimming pared 6 bases from V and 5 bases from J, leaving 22 bases between. This CDR3 is 16 amino acids long. Germline CDR1 and CDR2: SNHLY and FYNNEI. The CDR3 is CASRQQGWLIGTEAFF. The CDR3 DNA sequence: TGTGCCAGCAGGCAGCAGGGATGGCTTATAGGAACTGAAGCTTTCTTT.

The chain links TRBV6-5 to TRBJ1-2; D remains unclear. The CDR3 consists of 15 residues. Germline CDR1 and CDR2: MNHEY and SVGAGI. V lost 0 bases and J lost 5, with 13 bases in between. CDR3 coding DNA: TGTGCCAGCAGTTACTCTTACGGTTCGGGATATGGCTACACCTTC. Its protein is CASSYSYGSGYGYTF.

This clone was detected a few times. The chain has TRBV11-3 and TRBJ2-2; unclear D gene. Germline V gene data show CDR1 as SGHNT and CDR2 as YENEEA. V lost 2 bases, J lost 8 bases, and 12 bases lay in between. The CDR3 sequence is 14 residues long. As DNA, the CDR3 is TGTGCCAGCAGCTTAAGACCGGGTCGGGGGGAGCTGTTTTTT. This gives the protein CASSLRPGRGELFF.

The chain joins TRBV11-2 to TRBJ1-1, with D unresolved. CDR3 length: 13 amino acids. Trimming shortened V by 3 bases and J by 3 bases, and 8 bases separated the two germline ends. Germline-derived CDR1 and CDR2 are SGHAT and FQNNGV. This CDR3 is CASSFNRDTEAFF. Here the CDR3 DNA reads TGTGCCAGCAGCTTCAACCGGGACACTGAAGCTTTCTTT.

The chain joins TRBV15 to TRBJ2-7; the D is unclear. The ends were cut back, 0 bases at V and 1 base at J, with 7 bases in the middle. Germline lookup yields CDR1 LNHNV and CDR2 YYDKDF (reference sequence). CDR3 length: 14 amino acids. CDR3 protein: CATSRDRHSYEQYF. The CDR3 DNA follows: TGTGCCACCAGCAGAGATCGGCATTCCTACGAGCAGTACTTC.

This chain links TRBV4-1 with TRBJ1-2; 7 positions agree with TRBD1. CDR3 length: 16 amino acids. Germline V gene sequence: CDR1 MGHRA, CDR2 YSYEKL. J lost 0 bases, V lost 0 bases, and 4 bases had no gene match. CDR3 protein: CASSQDRGTANYGYTF. As DNA, the CDR3 is TGCGCCAGCAGCCAAGATAGGGGGACAGCTAACTATGGCTACACCTTC.

This chain uses TRBV7-6 with TRBJ2-5, with D perhaps being TRBD1 or TRBD2 (5 bases each). Trimming shortened V by 5 bases and J by 4 bases, and 23 bases separated the two germline ends. The CDR3 totals 17 residues. CDR1 and CDR2 from the germline V gene are SGHVS and FNYEAQ. The CDR3 loop reads CASSPPGTPRTSETQYF. The DNA of the CDR3 is TGTGCCAGCAGCCCACCAGGGACCCCTCGGACCTCAGAGACCCAGTACTTC.

This chain connects TRBV27 to TRBJ2-1, with a possible D match to TRBD2 (7 bases). The CDR3 has 21 amino acids. Trimming removed 6 bases at V and 12 bases at J, with 42 bases between. Germline CDR1 and CDR2: MNHEY and SMNVEV (reference sequence). In DNA form, the CDR3 reads TGTGCCAGCAGACAAGTCGTCCTGGGGGCAGGAGGAGCGGGGTTCCTCCGGGGGCAGTTCTTC. Its protein product is CASRQVVLGAGGAGFLRGQFF.

The chain recombines TRBV10-3 with TRBJ1-1, with TRBD1 identical over 7 bases. The CDR3 loop spans 15 amino acids. V gave up 6 bases and J gave up 3 bases; unmatched junction bases: 10. CDR1 and CDR2 from the germline V gene are ENHRY and SYGVKD. The CDR3 sequence is CAISGTVGEYTEAFF. The CDR3 DNA reads TGTGCCATCAGCGGGACAGTTGGAGAGTACACTGAAGCTTTCTTT.

This sequence joins TRBV5-1 and TRBJ2-7; D possibly corresponds to TRBD1 (6 bases). The CDR3 sequence is 15 residues long. Germline values: CDR1 SGHRS, CDR2 YFSETQ. Trimming removed 0 bases at V and 3 bases at J, with 13 bases between. CDR3 residues: CASSLDGGGIYEQYF. The CDR3, as DNA: TGCGCCAGCAGCTTGGACGGTGGGGGCATCTACGAGCAGTACTTC.

The rearrangement uses TRBV7-9 and TRBJ2-3; TRBD2 matches 8 bases. Trimming removed 4 bases from V and 0 bases from J; junction bases left unmatched: 6. This CDR3 contains 16 residues. From germline, CDR1 is SEHNR and CDR2 FQNEAQ (reference sequence). The CDR3 DNA reads TGTGCCAGCAGCTCAGCGGGGGACTCTAGCACAGATACGCAGTATTTT. Residues: CASSSAGDSSTDTQYF.

This clone occurred a few times. The chain is built from TRBV4-1 and TRBJ1-5; the match to TRBD1 covers 7 bases. The CDR3 sequence is 16 residues long. In germline, CDR1 is MGHRA, CDR2 YSYEKL. The ends lost 4 bases at V and 5 bases at J; junction bases unmatched: 11. This CDR3 is CASSPGEGGAHQPQHF. In DNA, the CDR3 is TGCGCCAGCAGCCCGGGGGAAGGGGGCGCGCATCAGCCCCAGCATTTT.